This T cell receptor beta chain was recorded in a study of brain T cells in children with intractable seizures (dated by TCRdb to about 2021). In terms of the full investigation: Resected brain tissue from 53 pediatric epilepsy surgery cases was initially screened for immune gene transcripts with a NanoString immunology panel. Among the roughly 12 selected surgery cases, eight also had pre-surgery blood sequenced, leaving four with brain tissue only.

After removal of 8 bases from V and 5 bases from J, the junction retains 8 bases not matched to a gene. From a lookup of the germline V gene (reference sequence), CDR1 and CDR2 are LGHDT and YNNKEL. Reading from cysteine to phenylalanine, the CDR3 counts 14 amino acids. CDR3 DNA is the only sequence kept; it has 42 bases, read in frame from the first base. To note about this clone: Its antigen is unknown. Nothing much larger sits one base from this clone, and base qualities are not available.

Study-wide conclusions, independent of this receptor: Viral specificity was inferred only from CDR3 sequence similarity, and patients' HCMV serostatus was unknown. Because sequencing depth differed between pre- and post-surgery blood, the absence of clones from the pre-surgery sample may reflect undersampling.

The immunoSEQ assay was used to generate TCR beta chain sequences from genomic DNA. In the original analysis: CDR3 sequences that did not begin with the conserved framework cysteine at position 104 were removed manually. To get clonality, the normalized Shannon's Diversity Index was subtracted from one, giving values from 0 (maximal diversity) to 1 (oligoclonal). Chi-squared comparison-of-proportions tests assessed whether the same CDR3 differed in frequency between samples, such as brain versus blood. Public clonotypes were identified by searching immuneACCESS, and similarity to known antiviral clonotypes was assessed with the VDJdb browser. TCRdb obtained this table from immuneACCESS and retained in-frame rearrangements with V and J assigned. These tables miss some clones; where compared with another copy, unresolved V genes account for less than half of the shortfall, and the remainder is unexplained. V, J and clone size are taken as reported in that table, and D and trimming were inferred from the DNA itself. The sample profile shows approximately 330,000 clones; over 90% of them were found once. 5% to 7% of the sample is taken by the ten largest.

This specimen's time point label, interpreted: blood from clinic visit 5 months post-surgery; TSC patient then seizure free. Surgery cases with the highest brain T cell transcript signatures were selected for TCR beta chain sequencing of brain tissue and, where available, blood. Patients had been treated with at least one anti-epileptic drug before surgery. The TCR-sequenced patients were children whose drug-resistant epilepsy was caused by tuberous sclerosis complex, focal cortical dysplasia, Rasmussen encephalitis or hemimegalencephaly. Bulk genomic DNA was isolated from unsorted brain tissue and whole blood using the Monarch genomic DNA purification kit.

The material was peripheral blood, obtained about 5 months after surgery. The clonotype comes from a boy in the first two years of life with tuberous sclerosis and intractable seizures. The sequence joins TRBV3-1 (or the pseudogene TRBV3-2) to TRBJ2-2; a stretch of 7 junction bases matches TRBD1. The DNA reads as follows: TGTGCCAGCGGAACAGGGGATCGAACCGGGGAGCTGTTTTTT. This is translated as CASGTGDRTGELFF.